This TCR beta chain was sequenced for a study of blood T cell repertoires in COVID-19. Overall study context: The United States, Italy and Spain provided the acute and convalescent COVID-19 samples. From T cells, B-cell-depleted T cells, or PBMCs came the material, which was cDNA or gDNA.

As handled by the study authors: Amplification of reference gene primers provided the estimated nucleated cell counts. The method was immunoSEQ multiplex PCR; TCRdb's version includes in-frame clones alone and lacks a portion of them. D and trimming come from the DNA, and the V and J calls and clone size come from that table. Here the sample spans roughly 60,000 clones, roughly 77% being singletons. V lost 3 bases, J lost 2 bases, and 9 bases lay in between. The germline CDR1 and CDR2 sequences are WNHNN and SYGVQD (reference sequence). The CDR3 consists of 14 residues. By its share, this clone is medium-sized (0.01 to 0.1%).

V gene TRBV10-1 combines with J gene TRBJ2-3; unclear D gene. Sequencing input: peripheral blood. This clonotype was sampled from a man at least 80 years old with acute or convalescent COVID-19. CDR3 protein: CASSDPRNTDTQYF. CDR3 DNA: TGCGCCAGCAGTGACCCGCGGAACACAGATACGCAGTATTTT.